Reported below is one TCR beta chain. Generated by immunoSEQ multiplex PCR, the TCRdb table keeps only in-frame clones and is missing some. The sample records under 200,000 clones, more than 70% being singletons. These data originate in a study of blood T cell repertoires in COVID-19. Looking at the study overall: The study drew acute and convalescent COVID-19 samples from the United States, Italy and Spain.

V was shortened by 1 base and J by 7 bases, with 8 bases between the two germline ends. The CDR3 totals 13 residues. From germline, CDR1 is KGHSH and CDR2 LQKENI. This clonotype was obtained from a man aged 50 to 60 with active or convalescent COVID-19. The J gene is TRBJ1-5, the V gene TRBV18; no clear D. Sequences were obtained from peripheral blood. The CDR3, as DNA: TGTGCCAGCTCACCACTGCGAGAACAGCCCCAGCATTTT. Residues: CASSPLREQPQHF.